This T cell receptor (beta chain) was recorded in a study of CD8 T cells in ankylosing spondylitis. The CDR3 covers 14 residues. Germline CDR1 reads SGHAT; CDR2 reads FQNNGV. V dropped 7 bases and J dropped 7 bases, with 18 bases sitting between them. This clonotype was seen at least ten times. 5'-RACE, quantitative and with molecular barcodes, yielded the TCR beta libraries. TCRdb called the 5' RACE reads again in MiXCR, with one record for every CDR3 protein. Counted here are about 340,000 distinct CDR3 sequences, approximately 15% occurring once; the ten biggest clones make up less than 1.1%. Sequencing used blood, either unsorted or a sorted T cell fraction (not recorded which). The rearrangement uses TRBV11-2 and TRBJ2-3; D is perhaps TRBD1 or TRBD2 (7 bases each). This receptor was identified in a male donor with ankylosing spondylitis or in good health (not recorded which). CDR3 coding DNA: TGTGCCAGCACCCAGGGGGGGGGCAGGAATACGCAGTATTTT. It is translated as CASTQGGGRNTQYF.